This entry is about one T cell receptor (beta chain). TCRdb keeps only in-frame clones here, not all; method: immunoSEQ multiplex PCR. The profile shows roughly 340,000 clones, around 89% of them singletons. This record comes from a study of blood T cell repertoires in COVID-19. The length of the CDR3 is 18 residues. CDR1 is MNHEY and CDR2 is SVGEGT in the germline V gene. V shed 2 bases, J shed 0 bases, and the junction held 6 bases outside the gene matches. This clonotype was obtained from a woman in her thirties with COVID-19, enrolled during active disease. The sequencing sample was made of peripheral blood. V is TRBV6-2 or TRBV6-3 and J is TRBJ2-3, with 12 bases matching TRBD2. CDR3 protein: CASSYALAGGRSTDTQYF. CDR3 bases: TGTGCCAGCAGTTACGCCCTAGCGGGGGGGCGAAGCACAGATACGCAGTATTTT.